This TCR beta chain was found in a study of blood T cell repertoires in COVID-19. Study background: Both acute and convalescent COVID-19 samples were obtained from the United States, Italy and Spain. Sample material is recorded as cDNA or gDNA derived from T cells, B-cell-depleted T cells, or PBMCs.

TCRdb's table, derived via immunoSEQ multiplex PCR, lists solely in-frame clones and lacks some. The profile covers tens of thousands of clones, with 65% to 85% appearing a single time and approximately 30% taken by the ten largest. The sequence derives from a man aged 80 or over with active or convalescent COVID-19. The sequencing input was peripheral blood.

The CDR3 DNA is TGTGCCAGCAGTTTAAAGACAGCCGGGGAGCTGTTTTTT. This gives the protein CASSLKTAGELFF. The chain employs TRBV27 and TRBJ2-2; TRBD1 is a possible D gene (5 bases). V lost 2 bases, J lost 6 bases, and 7 bases lay in between. The CDR3 is 13 amino acids. The germline gives CDR1 MNHEY, CDR2 SMNVEV (reference sequence).